Each of the 9 T cell receptor beta chains below was sequenced from the same sample in a study of response to subunit inactivated influenza vaccine. TCRdb independently ran MiXCR on the RT-PCR reads; one entry per CDR3 protein. The sample comprises more than 700,000 distinct CDR3 sequences, 21% of which are singletons, and approximately 10% rests with the top ten. The input for sequencing was PBMCs from blood, taken 5 days after vaccination. The receptors were gathered from a man aged 45-60 years who received an inactivated influenza vaccine.

This sequence joins TRBV20-1 and TRBJ2-1; D is perhaps TRBD2 (6 bases). V was trimmed by 3 bases and J by 8 bases, leaving 17 bases between them. The germline V gene encodes CDR1 DFQATT and CDR2 SNEGSKA (reference sequence). The CDR3 sequence is 14 residues long. The CDR3 protein is CSASHTGVGDEQFF. CDR3 coding DNA: TGCAGTGCTAGTCACACGGGAGTCGGGGATGAGCAGTTCTTC.

Here the CDR3 DNA reads TGTGCCAGCAACTCAATTGGCGTCTACGAGCAGTACTTC. Protein product: CASNSIGVYEQYF. The gene calls are TRBV11-2 and TRBJ2-7; D is unresolved. V lost 7 bases, J lost 3 bases, and 13 bases lay in between. The CDR3 is 13 residues long. Germline values: CDR1 SGHAT, CDR2 FQNNGV.

The chain has TRBV9 and TRBJ2-1, with 11 positions matching TRBD2. This CDR3 contains 15 residues. The ends lost 6 bases at V and 7 bases at J; junction bases unmatched: 9. Germline CDR1 and CDR2: SGDLS and YYNGEE. The CDR3 DNA reads as TGTGCCAGCACCCCCATAGCGGGAGGGCCGAATGAGCAGTTCTTC. Its protein product is CASTPIAGGPNEQFF.

The chain joins TRBV24-1 to TRBJ2-3; TRBD1 matches at 8 bases. The CDR3 loop spans 15 amino acids. After removal of 6 bases from V and 1 base from J, the junction contained 5 bases not matched to a gene. Per the germline V gene, CDR1 is KGHDR and CDR2 is SFDVKD. CDR3 sequence reads: CATSTPTGGTDTQYF. The CDR3 region has the DNA TGTGCCACCAGTACCCCGACAGGGGGCACAGATACGCAGTATTTT.

This clonotype turned up a few times. This rearrangement joins TRBV11-2 to TRBJ2-1; 14 bases map to TRBD2. Germline CDR1 is SGHAT and CDR2 is FQNNGV. V shed 2 bases, J shed 5 bases, and the junction held 2 bases outside the gene matches. This CDR3 region has 16 residues. The CDR3 DNA follows: TGTGCCAGCAGCTTACCGGGACTAGCGGGAGACAATGAGCAGTTCTTC. It translates to CASSLPGLAGDNEQFF.

This clonotype was seen a few times. The chain links TRBV7-2 to TRBJ1-3; perhaps TRBD1 as D (5 bases). The CDR3 spans 14 residues. V was cut by 1 base and J by 4 bases, with 8 bases left in between. Germline V gives CDR1 SGHTA, CDR2 FQGNSA. The CDR3 is CASSLGTSGNTIYF. DNA of the CDR3: TGTGCCAGCAGCTTAGGGACAAGCGGAAACACCATATATTTT.

This clonotype was observed a few times. The chain joins TRBV20-1 to TRBJ1-6, with no clear D. The CDR3 runs to 13 residues. V was trimmed by 3 bases and J by 2 bases, leaving 5 bases between them. Germline V gene sequence: CDR1 DFQATT, CDR2 SNEGSKA (reference sequence). CDR3 in amino acids: CSASGTYNSPLHF. The CDR3 DNA sequence: TGCAGTGCTAGTGGTACCTATAATTCACCCCTCCACTTT.

This clonotype was observed a few times. V is TRBV15 and J is TRBJ2-3; D remains unclear. Germline V gene lookup returns CDR1 LNHNV and CDR2 YYDKDF (reference sequence). V dropped 0 bases and J dropped 0 bases, with 1 base sitting between them. The CDR3 consists of 13 residues. The CDR3 DNA follows: TGTGCCACCAGCAGAGAAAGCACAGATACGCAGTATTTT. It specifies CATSRESTDTQYF.

In nucleotides, the CDR3 is TGCGCCAGCAGCCTCCGGGGGGCTAGCGGGAGTGACGAGCAGTACTTC. Translation gives CASSLRGASGSDEQYF. The chain couples TRBV5-1 to TRBJ2-7, with 10 bases fitting TRBD2. Per the germline V gene, CDR1 is SGHRS and CDR2 is YFSETQ. The J segment lost 5 bases and the V segment lost 4 bases, leaving 12 bases of the junction unmatched. The CDR3 runs to 16 residues. The full variable domain, in which reference TRBV5-1 and TRBJ2-7 provide the parts outside the CDR3, is KAGVTQTPRYLIKTRGQQVTLSCSPISGHRSVSWYQQTPGQGLQFLFEYFSETQRNKGNFPGRFSGRQFSNSRSEMNVSTLELGDSALYLCASSLRGASGSDEQYFGPGTRLTVT.